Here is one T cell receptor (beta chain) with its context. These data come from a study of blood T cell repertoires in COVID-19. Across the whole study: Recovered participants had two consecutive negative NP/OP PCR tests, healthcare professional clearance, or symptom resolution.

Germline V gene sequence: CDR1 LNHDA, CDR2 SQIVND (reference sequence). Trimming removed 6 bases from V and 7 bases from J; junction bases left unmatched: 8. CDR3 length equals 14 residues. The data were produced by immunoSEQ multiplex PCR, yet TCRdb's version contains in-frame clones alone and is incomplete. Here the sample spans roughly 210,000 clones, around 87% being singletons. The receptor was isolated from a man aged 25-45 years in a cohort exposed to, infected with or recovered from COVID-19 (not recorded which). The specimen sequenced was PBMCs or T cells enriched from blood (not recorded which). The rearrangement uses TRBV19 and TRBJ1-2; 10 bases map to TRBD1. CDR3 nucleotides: TGTGCCAGTAGCGTAGACAGGGGGCGGAGTGGCTACACCTTC. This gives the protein CASSVDRGRSGYTF.